This TCR beta chain is from a study of T cells in Graves' hyperthyroidism and ophthalmopathy. RNA transcripts yielded amplified TCR beta CDR3 regions. A set of HTBI primers served as the primers for a first-round RT-PCR of the TCR CDR3. MiXCR, run by TCRdb on the multiplex PCR reads, gives a single entry per CDR3 protein. The data show over 250,000 distinct CDR3 sequences, around 15% seen once. Trimming left V 4 bases short and J 0 bases short, with 15 bases between. The CDR3 runs to 17 residues. The germline V gene encodes CDR1 SGHDN and CDR2 FVKESK. Ophthalmopathy patients showed a Clinical Activity Score of at least 3, NOSPECS grade of at least 4 and duration under 3 months.

Material for sequencing was blood. This rearrangement joins TRBV14 to TRBJ2-2; possible D gene TRBD1, 6 bases. The receptor was derived from a middle-aged woman with Graves' ophthalmopathy. In DNA form, the CDR3 reads TGTGCCAGCAGCCGAATAGGACAGTTCGCGAACACCGGGGAGCTGTTTTTT. Its protein is CASSRIGQFANTGELFF.